This paragraph covers one T cell receptor beta chain sequence. In germline, CDR1 is MNHEY, CDR2 SMNVEV (reference sequence). There are 15 residues in the CDR3. Trimming removed 4 bases from V and 6 bases from J; junction bases left unmatched: 7. The sample is drawn from a study of blood T cell repertoires in COVID-19. Study-wide background: Acute and convalescent COVID-19 specimens originated in the United States, Italy and Spain. PBMCs, B-cell-depleted T cells, or T cells provided the cDNA or gDNA that made up the material.

Original analysis: Reference gene primer amplification gave nucleated cell count estimates. Assay used: immunoSEQ multiplex PCR; TCRdb lists only in-frame clones, some missing. That table gives V, J and clone size, and the DNA gave D and trimming. In the table there are about 200,000 clones, over 80% of which are singletons. The chain carries TRBV27 and TRBJ2-1, with 9 bases fitting TRBD2. This clonotype was obtained from a man in his forties with acute or convalescent COVID-19. Sequencing input: peripheral blood. This chain's CDR3 is CASSSGTSPGNEQFF. The CDR3 DNA is TGTGCCAGCAGTTCCGGGACTAGCCCCGGCAATGAGCAGTTCTTC.